These 7 T cell receptor beta chains were sequenced from one sample in a study of Ad26.COV2.S vaccination and SARS-CoV-2 variants. Treatment here: roughly 19 received Ad26.COV2.S at low or high dose, single or two shots; about 5 received placebo; per-sample allocation not given. The samples were gathered on day 63 after the first injection of vaccine or placebo. Some clones are missing from TCRdb's copy, which holds only in-frame ones; the method was immunoSEQ multiplex PCR. The sample gives about 350,000 clones, less than 90% of which show up once; around 6.4% is in the top ten. The sample in question was peripheral blood, obtained in a trial of Ad26.COV2.S vaccine versus placebo. The receptors originated from a person aged 18-65 years who received the Ad26.COV2.S COVID-19 vaccine or a placebo.

A note on this clone: Other DNA sequences in the sample encode the same CDR3. The rearrangement links TRBV19 to TRBJ1-5; no clear D gene. Per germline, CDR1 LNHDA and CDR2 SQIVND (reference sequence). This CDR3 comprises 15 residues. V lost 3 bases to trimming and J lost 0 bases, with 9 bases between them. The CDR3 sequence: CASSITQYSNQPQHF. The CDR3 nucleotides read TGTGCCAGTAGTATTACACAGTATAGCAATCAGCCCCAGCATTTT.

V gene TRBV23-1 combines with J gene TRBJ1-2; D not certain. TRBV23-1 is known as an ORF, though its function is uncertain. The CDR3 has 14 amino acids. Trimming stripped 0 bases from V and 7 bases from J, with 12 bases between. The CDR3 sequence: CASSQSSTAGGYTF. CDR3 sequence (DNA): TGCGCCAGCAGTCAATCTAGTACCGCCGGTGGCTACACCTTC.

The CDR3 bases are TGTGCCTGGAGTCCCCGGACAGCACTTTACTCTGGAAACACCATATATTTT. This gives the protein CAWSPRTALYSGNTIYF. J is TRBJ1-3 and V is TRBV30, with a weak D call TRBD1 (6 bases). The CDR3 contains 17 residues. V lost 2 bases to trimming and J lost 0 bases, with 17 bases between them. The germline gives CDR1 GTSNPN, CDR2 SVGIG (reference sequence).

The gene calls are TRBV7-2 and TRBJ2-7; tentatively, D is TRBD1 (5 bases). The ends were cut back, 2 bases at V and 4 bases at J, with 12 bases in the middle. This CDR3 has 14 residues. Germline-derived CDR1 and CDR2 are SGHTA and FQGNSA. CDR3 coding DNA: TGTGCCAGCAGCTTATTCGGACAAAATTACGAGCAGTACTTC. This encodes CASSLFGQNYEQYF. The full variable domain, rest sourced from reference TRBV7-2 and TRBJ2-7, is GAGVSQSPSNKVTEKGKDVELRCDPISGHTALYWYRQSLGQGLEFLIYFQGNSAPDKSGLPSDRFSAERTGGSVSTLTIQRTQQEDSAVYLCASSLFGQNYEQYFGPGTRLTVT.

The CDR3 sequence: CASSWTGNTREKLFF. For the CDR3, the DNA is TGTGCCAGCAGTTGGACAGGGAATACCCGGGAAAAACTGTTTTTT. J is TRBJ1-4 and V is TRBV6-6, with 8 bases identical to TRBD1. The CDR3 runs to 15 residues. With V trimmed by 4 bases and J by 8 bases, 9 bases remained unmatched. From germline, CDR1 is MNHNY and CDR2 SVGAGI (reference sequence).

The chain carries TRBV6-6 and TRBJ2-2, with 9 bases identical to TRBD1. In germline, CDR1 is MNHNY, CDR2 SVGAGI (reference sequence). Trimming removed 10 bases from V and 6 bases from J; junction bases left unmatched: 12. This CDR3 is built from 15 residues. The CDR3 sequence: CATQPRDRVPGELFF. DNA for the CDR3: TGTGCCACCCAACCACGGGACAGGGTGCCCGGGGAGCTGTTTTTT.

The rearrangement uses TRBV6-5 and TRBJ2-7; maybe TRBD1 (6 bases). Germline V gene data show CDR1 as MNHEY and CDR2 as SVGAGI. The germline V and J ends were trimmed by 5 bases and 4 bases, with 18 bases remaining between them. This CDR3 contains 15 residues. CDR3 in DNA: TGTGCCAGCAGTCAGGACAGCGAACGAGGGTACGAGCAGTACTTC. This encodes CASSQDSERGYEQYF.